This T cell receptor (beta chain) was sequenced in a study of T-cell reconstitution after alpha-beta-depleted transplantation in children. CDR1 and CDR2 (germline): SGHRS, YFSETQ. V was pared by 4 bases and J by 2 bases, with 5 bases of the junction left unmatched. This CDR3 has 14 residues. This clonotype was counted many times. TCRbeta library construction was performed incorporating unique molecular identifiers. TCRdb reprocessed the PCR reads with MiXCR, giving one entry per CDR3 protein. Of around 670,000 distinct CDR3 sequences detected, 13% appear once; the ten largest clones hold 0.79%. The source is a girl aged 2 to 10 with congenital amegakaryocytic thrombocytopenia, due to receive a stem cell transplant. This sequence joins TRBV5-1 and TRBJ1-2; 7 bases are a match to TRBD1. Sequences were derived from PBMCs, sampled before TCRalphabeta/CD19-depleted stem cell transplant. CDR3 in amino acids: CASSPTQGNYGYTF. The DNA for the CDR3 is TGCGCCAGCAGCCCGACACAGGGGAACTATGGCTACACCTTC.